The clone carrying this T cell receptor (beta chain) was seen a single time. RNA was extracted from bulk tissue without any cell sorting. Distant lung tissue was collected more than 3 cm away from the tumor edge. TCRbeta libraries were built with three rounds of nested PCR, modified from ARM-PCR. TCRdb ran MiXCR on the multiplex PCR reads and lists one entry per CDR3 protein. This repertoire shows about 110,000 distinct CDR3 sequences, about 64% found once; its top ten account for around 19%. This specimen belongs to a study of tumor and adjacent non-tumor tissue in lung cancer. Between the trimmed V and J ends, which lost 7 bases and 13 bases, there was a span of 28 bases. The CDR3 totals 16 residues. Germline V gene data show CDR1 as MGHRA and CDR2 as YSYEKL.

Sample: distant non-tumor lung tissue. This clonotype originated in a man in his sixties with non-small cell lung cancer. This chain connects TRBV4-1 to TRBJ2-2, with a tentative D call TRBD1 (6 bases). The CDR3 spells CASNRGGQMNSEGLFF. For the CDR3, the DNA is TGCGCCAGCAACCGAGGAGGACAGATGAATAGCGAAGGGCTGTTTTTT.